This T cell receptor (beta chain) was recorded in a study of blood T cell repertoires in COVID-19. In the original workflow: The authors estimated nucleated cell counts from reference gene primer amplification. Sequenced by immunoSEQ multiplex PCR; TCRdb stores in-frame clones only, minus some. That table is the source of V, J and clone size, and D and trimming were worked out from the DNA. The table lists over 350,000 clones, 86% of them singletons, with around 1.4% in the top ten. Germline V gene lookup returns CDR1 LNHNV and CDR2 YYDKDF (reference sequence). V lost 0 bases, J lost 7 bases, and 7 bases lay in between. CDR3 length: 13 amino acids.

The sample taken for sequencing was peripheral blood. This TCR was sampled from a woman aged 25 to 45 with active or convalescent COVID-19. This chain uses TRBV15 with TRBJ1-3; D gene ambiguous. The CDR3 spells CATSRELSNTIYF. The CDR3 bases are TGTGCCACCAGCAGAGAACTAAGCAACACCATATATTTT.